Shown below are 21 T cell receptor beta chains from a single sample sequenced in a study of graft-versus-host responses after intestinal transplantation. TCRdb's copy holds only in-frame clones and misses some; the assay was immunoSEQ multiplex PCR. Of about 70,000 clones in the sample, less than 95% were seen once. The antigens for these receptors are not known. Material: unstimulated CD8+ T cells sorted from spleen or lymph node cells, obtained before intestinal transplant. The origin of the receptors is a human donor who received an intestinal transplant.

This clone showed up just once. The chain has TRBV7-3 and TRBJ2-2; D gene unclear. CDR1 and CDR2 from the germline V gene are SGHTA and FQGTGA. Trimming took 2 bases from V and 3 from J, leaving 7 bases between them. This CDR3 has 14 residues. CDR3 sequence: CASSLGPDTGELFF. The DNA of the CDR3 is TGTGCCAGCAGCTTAGGCCCCGACACCGGGGAGCTGTTTTTT.

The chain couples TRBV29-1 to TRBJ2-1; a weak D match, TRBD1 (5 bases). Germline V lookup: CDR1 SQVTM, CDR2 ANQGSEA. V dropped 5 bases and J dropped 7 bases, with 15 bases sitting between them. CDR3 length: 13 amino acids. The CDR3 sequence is CSVRREIRNEQFF. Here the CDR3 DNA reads TGCAGCGTTCGCAGGGAAATTAGGAATGAGCAGTTCTTC.

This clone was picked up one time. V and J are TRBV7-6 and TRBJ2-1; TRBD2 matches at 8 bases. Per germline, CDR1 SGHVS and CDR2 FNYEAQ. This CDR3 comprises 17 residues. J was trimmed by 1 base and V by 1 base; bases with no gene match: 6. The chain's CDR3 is CASSLVPQRGSYNEQFF. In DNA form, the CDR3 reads TGTGCCAGCAGCTTAGTACCGCAGCGGGGGTCCTACAATGAGCAGTTCTTC.

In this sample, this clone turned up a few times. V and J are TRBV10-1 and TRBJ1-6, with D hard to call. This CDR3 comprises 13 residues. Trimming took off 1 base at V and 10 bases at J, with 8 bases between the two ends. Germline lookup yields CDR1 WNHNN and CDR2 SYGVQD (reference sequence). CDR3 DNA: TGCGCCAGCAGTGAGTTATTGGGCTCACCCCTCCACTTT. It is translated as CASSELLGSPLHF.

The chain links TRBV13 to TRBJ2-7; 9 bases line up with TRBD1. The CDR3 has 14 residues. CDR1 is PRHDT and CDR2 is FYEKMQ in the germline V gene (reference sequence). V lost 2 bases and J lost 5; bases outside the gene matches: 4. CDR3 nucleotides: TGTGCCAGCAGCTTAAGACAGGGGGGAAACGAGCAGTACTTC. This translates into CASSLRQGGNEQYF.

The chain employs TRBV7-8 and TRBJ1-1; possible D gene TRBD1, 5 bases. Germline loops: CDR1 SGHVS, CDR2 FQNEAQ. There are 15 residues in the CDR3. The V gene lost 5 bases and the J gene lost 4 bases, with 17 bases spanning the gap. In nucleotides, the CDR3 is TGTGCCAGCAGCATTAGTCGGACATGGGGCACTGAAGCTTTCTTT. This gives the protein CASSISRTWGTEAFF.

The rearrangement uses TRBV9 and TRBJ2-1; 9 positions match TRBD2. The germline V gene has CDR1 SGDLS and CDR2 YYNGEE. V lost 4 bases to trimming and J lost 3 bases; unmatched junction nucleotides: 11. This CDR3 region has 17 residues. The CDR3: CASSINPAGGIYNEQFF. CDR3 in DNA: TGTGCCAGCAGCATCAATCCAGCGGGGGGTATCTACAATGAGCAGTTCTTC.

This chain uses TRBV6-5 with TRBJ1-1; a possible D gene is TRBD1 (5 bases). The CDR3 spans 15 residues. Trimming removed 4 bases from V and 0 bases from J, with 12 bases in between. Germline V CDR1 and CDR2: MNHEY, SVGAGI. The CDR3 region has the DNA TGTGCCAGCAGTTGGGGCCACGGCATGAACACTGAAGCTTTCTTT. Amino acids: CASSWGHGMNTEAFF.

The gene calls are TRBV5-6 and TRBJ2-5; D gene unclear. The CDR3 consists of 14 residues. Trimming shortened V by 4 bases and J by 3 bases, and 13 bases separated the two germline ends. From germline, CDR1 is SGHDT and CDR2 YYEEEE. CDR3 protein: CASSPHGMEETQYF. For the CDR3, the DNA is TGTGCCAGCAGCCCCCACGGTATGGAAGAGACCCAGTACTTC.

The CDR3 sequence is CASSLEGQGDTGELFF. The CDR3 region has the DNA TGTGCCAGCAGCTTAGAGGGACAGGGTGACACCGGGGAGCTGTTTTTT. The chain recombines TRBV13 with TRBJ2-2; 9 bases are a match to TRBD1. There are 16 residues in the CDR3. The germline CDR1 and CDR2 sequences are PRHDT and FYEKMQ (reference sequence). V trimming: 1 base; J trimming: 3 bases; junction bases outside the gene matches: 3.

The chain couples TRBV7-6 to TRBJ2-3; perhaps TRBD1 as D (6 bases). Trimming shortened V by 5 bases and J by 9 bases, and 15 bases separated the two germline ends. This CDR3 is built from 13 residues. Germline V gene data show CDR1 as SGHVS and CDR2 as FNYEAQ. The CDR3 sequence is CASSPPDSPTQYF. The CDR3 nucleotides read TGTGCCAGCAGCCCCCCGGACAGCCCAACGCAGTATTTT.

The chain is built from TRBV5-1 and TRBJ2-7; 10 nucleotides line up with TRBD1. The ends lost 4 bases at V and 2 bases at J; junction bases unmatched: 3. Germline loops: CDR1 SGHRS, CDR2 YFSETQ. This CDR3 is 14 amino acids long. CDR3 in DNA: TGCGCCAGCAGCCACGGGACAGGGGCCTACGAGCAGTACTTC. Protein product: CASSHGTGAYEQYF.

CDR3 in amino acids: CASSLAGGHYEQYF. The CDR3 region has the DNA TGTGCCAGCAGCTTGGCGGGCGGACACTACGAGCAGTACTTC. V gene TRBV5-4 combines with J gene TRBJ2-7; D may be TRBD1 (5 bases). Germline V gene sequence: CDR1 SGHNT, CDR2 YYREEE (reference sequence). Trimming removed 0 bases from V and 3 bases from J, with 10 bases in between. The CDR3 has 14 amino acids.

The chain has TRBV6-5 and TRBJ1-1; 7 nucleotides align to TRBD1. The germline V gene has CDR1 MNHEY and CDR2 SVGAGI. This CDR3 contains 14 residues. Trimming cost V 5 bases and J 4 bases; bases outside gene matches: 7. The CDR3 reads CASSTGEVGTEAFF. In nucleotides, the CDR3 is TGTGCCAGCAGTACAGGGGAGGTGGGCACTGAAGCTTTCTTT.

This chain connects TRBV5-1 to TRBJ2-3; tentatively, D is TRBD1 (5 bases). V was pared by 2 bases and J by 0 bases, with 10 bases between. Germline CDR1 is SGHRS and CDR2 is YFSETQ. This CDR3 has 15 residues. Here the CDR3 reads CASSFGAPSTDTQYF. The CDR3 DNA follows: TGCGCCAGCAGCTTTGGGGCCCCTAGCACAGATACGCAGTATTTT.

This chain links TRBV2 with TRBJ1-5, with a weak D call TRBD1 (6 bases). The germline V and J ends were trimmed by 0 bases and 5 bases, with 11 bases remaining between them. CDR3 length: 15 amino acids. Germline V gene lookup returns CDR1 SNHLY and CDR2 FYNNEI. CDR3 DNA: TGTGCCAGCAGTGAAGCTGGGGGCGGTTATCAGCCCCAGCATTTT. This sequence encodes CASSEAGGGYQPQHF.

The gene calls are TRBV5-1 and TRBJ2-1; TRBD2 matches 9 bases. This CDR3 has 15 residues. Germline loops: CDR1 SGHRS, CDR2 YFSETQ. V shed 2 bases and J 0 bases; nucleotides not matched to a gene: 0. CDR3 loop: CASSFSGGSYNEQFF. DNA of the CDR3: TGCGCCAGCAGCTTTAGCGGGGGCTCCTACAATGAGCAGTTCTTC.

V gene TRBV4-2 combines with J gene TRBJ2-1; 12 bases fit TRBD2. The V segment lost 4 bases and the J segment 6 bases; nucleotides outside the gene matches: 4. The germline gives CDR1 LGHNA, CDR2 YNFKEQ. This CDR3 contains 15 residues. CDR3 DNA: TGTGCCAGCAGCCCCCTGGGACTAGCGGGCAATGAGCAGTTCTTC. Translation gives CASSPLGLAGNEQFF.

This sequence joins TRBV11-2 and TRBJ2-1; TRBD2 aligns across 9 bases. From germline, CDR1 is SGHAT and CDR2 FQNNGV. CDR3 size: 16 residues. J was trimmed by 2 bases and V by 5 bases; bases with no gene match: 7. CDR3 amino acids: CASSLIAGGTYNEQFF. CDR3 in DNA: TGTGCCAGCAGCCTGATCGCGGGGGGGACCTACAATGAGCAGTTCTTC.

The CDR3 DNA reads as TGTGCCAGCAGCGTAGGGGCAGGGTCAGGGAATGAGCAGTTCTTC. Translating it yields CASSVGAGSGNEQFF. The chain has TRBV9 and TRBJ2-1; D possibly corresponds to TRBD1 (5 bases). The V end was cut by 0 bases, the J end by 7 bases, with 14 bases between. The CDR3 sequence is 15 residues long. The germline CDR1 and CDR2 sequences are SGDLS and YYNGEE. Filled out from reference TRBV9 and TRBJ2-1, the complete variable domain reads DSGVTQTPKHLITATGQRVTLRCSPRSGDLSVYWYQQSLDQGLQFLIQYYNGEERAKGNILERFSAQQFPDLHSELNLSSLELGDSALYFCASSVGAGSGNEQFFGPGTRLTVL.

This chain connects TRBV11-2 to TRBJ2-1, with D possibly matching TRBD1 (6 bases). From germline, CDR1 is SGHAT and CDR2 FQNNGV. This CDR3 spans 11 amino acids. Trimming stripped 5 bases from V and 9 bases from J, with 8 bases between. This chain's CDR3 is CASSGGGEQFF. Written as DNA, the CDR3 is TGTGCCAGCAGCGGGGGCGGTGAGCAGTTCTTC. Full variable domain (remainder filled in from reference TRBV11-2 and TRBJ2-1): EAGVAQSPRYKIIEKRQSVAFWCNPISGHATLYWYQQILGQGPKLLIQFQNNGVVDDSQLPKDRFSAERLKGVDSTLKIQPAKLEDSAVYLCASSGGGEQFFGPGTRLTVL.